A single sample gave rise to the 29 T cell receptor beta chains below, sequenced in a study of T cell repertoires in cytomegalovirus infection. Using its own MiXCR run on the reads, TCRdb lists one record per CDR3 protein. The sample records roughly 730,000 distinct CDR3 sequences, 30% to 40% being singletons. These receptors lack a known antigen. Sequencing used cultured PBMCs, obtained from culture after CMV antigen stimulation. All receptors derive from a human donor in good health (CMV status not recorded). Some clones in this sample may be carry-over from other donors' samples.

The chain employs TRBV7-6 and TRBJ1-1; 7 bases line up with TRBD1. Germline V lookup: CDR1 SGHVS, CDR2 FNYEAQ. The J segment lost 1 base and the V segment lost 8 bases, leaving 10 bases of the junction unmatched. The CDR3 totals 15 residues. In nucleotides, the CDR3 is TGTGCCAGCGGCTCGTGGGACAGTGAGAACACTGAAGCTTTCTTT. This codes for CASGSWDSENTEAFF.

This clonotype was found a few times. The chain has TRBV4-1 and TRBJ1-2; D is ambiguous. The CDR3 extends over 14 amino acids. Germline V lookup: CDR1 MGHRA, CDR2 YSYEKL. The V and J ends lost 4 bases and 5 bases respectively, with 14 bases between them. CDR3 sequence reads: CASSLEAEFYGYTF. For the CDR3, the DNA is TGCGCCAGCAGCCTCGAGGCGGAGTTTTATGGCTACACCTTC.

There are many counts of this clonotype. This chain joins TRBV7-2 and TRBJ2-1; the D is unclear. This CDR3 is 14 amino acids long. CDR1 SGHTA and CDR2 FQGNSA come from the germline V gene. V was shortened by 5 bases and J by 4 bases, with 12 bases between the two germline ends. The CDR3 reads CASSPAQDYNEQFF. CDR3 nucleotides: TGTGCCAGCAGCCCGGCCCAAGATTACAATGAGCAGTTCTTC.

The table lists this clonotype with a few counts. This chain uses TRBV7-8 with TRBJ2-1; the match to TRBD2 covers 11 bases. CDR1 and CDR2 from the germline V gene are SGHVS and FQNEAQ. Trimming took 1 base from V and 0 from J; bases not matched to a gene: 11. There are 20 residues in the CDR3. CDR3 nucleotide sequence: TGTGCCAGCAGCTTAGGGCGGCGACTAGCGGGGACCAGCTCCTACAATGAGCAGTTCTTC. Translated: CASSLGRRLAGTSSYNEQFF.

The J gene is TRBJ2-3, the V gene TRBV20-1; TRBD1 might be the D (6 bases). The CDR3 consists of 14 residues. CDR1 DFQATT and CDR2 SNEGSKA come from the germline V gene (reference sequence). V dropped 6 bases and J dropped 3 bases, with 16 bases sitting between them. CDR3 amino acids: CSAIQGSGTDTQYF. Here the CDR3 DNA reads TGCAGTGCCATACAGGGTTCAGGAACAGATACGCAGTATTTT.

This clonotype was observed at least ten times. This sequence joins TRBV7-2 and TRBJ2-2; TRBD2 matches 8 bases. Germline V gene sequence: CDR1 SGHTA, CDR2 FQGNSA. Trimming cost V 5 bases and J 4 bases; bases outside gene matches: 3. The CDR3 runs 14 residues. CDR3 sequence reads: CASSLTSGTGELFF. The CDR3 coding sequence is TGTGCCAGCAGCCTCACTAGCGGCACCGGGGAGCTGTTTTTT.

This clonotype was detected a few times. The chain recombines TRBV6-6 with TRBJ2-1; TRBD1 matches at 8 bases. Germline V gene data show CDR1 as MNHNY and CDR2 as SVGAGI (reference sequence). Losses at the gene ends were 3 bases for V and 7 bases for J; bases not matched to a gene: 8. The CDR3 spans 15 residues. The CDR3: CASSYTTGGRNEQFF. In DNA, the CDR3 is TGTGCCAGCAGTTATACCACAGGGGGTCGGAATGAGCAGTTCTTC.

This clonotype was counted only a few times. V is TRBV6-2 or TRBV6-3 and J is TRBJ2-5; 8 bases are a match to TRBD2. Losses at the gene ends were 8 bases for V and 4 bases for J; bases not matched to a gene: 18. CDR1 MNHEY and CDR2 SVGEGT come from the germline V gene. There are 17 residues in the CDR3. CDR3 loop: CASRNLGATSASETQYF. CDR3 coding DNA: TGTGCCAGCCGTAACCTCGGTGCGACTAGCGCCTCAGAGACCCAGTACTTC.

The CDR3 nucleotides are TGTGCCAGTAGTATCAACCGATACTCCCATGGCTACACCTTC. This sequence encodes CASSINRYSHGYTF. The gene calls are TRBV19 and TRBJ1-2; D is undetermined. V was clipped by 3 bases and J by 6 bases, with 14 bases between them. Germline CDR1 is LNHDA and CDR2 is SQIVND (reference sequence). The CDR3 runs to 14 residues.

V is TRBV6-2 or TRBV6-3 and J is TRBJ1-5; possibly TRBD1 for D (5 bases). Trimming took off 8 bases at V and 2 bases at J, with 19 bases between the two ends. The CDR3 length is 16 residues. The germline V gene encodes CDR1 MNHEY and CDR2 SVGEGT. As DNA, the CDR3 is TGTGCCAGCCGAACCCAAACAGGAGGAGGCAATCAGCCCCAGCATTTT. It yields the protein CASRTQTGGGNQPQHF.

This clonotype came up a few times. CDR3 in amino acids: CASSQSDGPGNTIYF. CDR3 nucleotides: TGTGCCAGCAGCCAATCGGACGGCCCTGGAAACACCATATATTTT. This chain links TRBV7-6 with TRBJ1-3; D remains ambiguous. V was shortened by 5 bases and J by 2 bases, with 13 bases between the two germline ends. The CDR3 is made up of 15 amino acids. In germline, CDR1 is SGHVS, CDR2 FNYEAQ.

The chain couples TRBV2 to TRBJ2-7; the match to TRBD1 covers 10 bases. With 3 bases clipped from V and 5 bases from J, the junction kept 7 bases outside the gene matches. Germline-derived CDR1 and CDR2 are SNHLY and FYNNEI. This CDR3 has 15 residues. The CDR3 loop reads CASSDPGQGTNEQYF. The CDR3 nucleotides are TGTGCCAGCAGTGACCCGGGACAGGGGACTAACGAGCAGTACTTC.

This clonotype has at least ten counts. The chain links TRBV7-2 to TRBJ2-7; D is uncertain. The CDR3 runs to 14 residues. V was pared by 0 bases and J by 5 bases, with 11 bases between. The V gene's germline CDR1 is SGHTA and CDR2 FQGNSA. CDR3 DNA: TGTGCCAGCAGCTTAGCGAACGGGTTGGACGAGCAGTACTTC. It encodes CASSLANGLDEQYF.

The chain joins TRBV11-2 to TRBJ2-7; D is perhaps TRBD1 (6 bases). The V gene's germline CDR1 is SGHAT and CDR2 FQNNGV. The germline V and J ends were trimmed by 3 bases and 2 bases, with 14 bases remaining between them. The CDR3 is 15 amino acids. CDR3 coding DNA: TGTGCCAGCAGCTTCCTCCCCGGGACACCCTACGAGCAGTACTTC. Translated: CASSFLPGTPYEQYF.

V and J are TRBV10-2 and TRBJ2-2, with D unresolved. Trimming took off 5 bases at V and 10 bases at J, with 14 bases between the two ends. The CDR3 spans 13 residues. Germline V gene lookup returns CDR1 WSHSY and CDR2 SAAADI. CDR3 nucleotides: TGCGCCAGCAGTCCCCCCCTTTTGGCGGAGCTGTTTTTT. Its translation: CASSPPLLAELFF.

This clonotype has more than one count but fewer than ten. The CDR3 nucleotides read TGCAGTGCTAGAGGAAGATCTAGCGGGCCCTACAATGAGCAGTTCTTC. Its protein product is CSARGRSSGPYNEQFF. This rearrangement joins TRBV20-1 to TRBJ2-1; 8 bases line up with TRBD2. The CDR3 has 16 residues. With V trimmed by 1 base and J by 2 bases, 7 bases remained unmatched. Germline assignment: CDR1 DFQATT and CDR2 SNEGSKA (reference sequence).

The chain recombines TRBV11-3 with TRBJ2-7; D gene ambiguous. V was trimmed by 5 bases and J by 7 bases, leaving 15 bases between them. This CDR3 region has 13 residues. Germline values: CDR1 SGHNT, CDR2 YENEEA. The CDR3: CASSLRAPDEQYF. The CDR3 nucleotides are TGTGCCAGCAGCCTCCGGGCCCCGGATGAGCAGTACTTC.

This chain uses TRBV20-1 with TRBJ1-5; 9 positions match TRBD1. Germline values: CDR1 DFQATT, CDR2 SNEGSKA (reference sequence). The CDR3 consists of 14 residues. Germline trimming cut 4 bases from V and 5 bases from J; bases unmatched to any gene: 6. The CDR3 coding sequence is TGCAGTGCTACCCCGGGACAGGGAGATCAGCCCCAGCATTTT. It yields the protein CSATPGQGDQPQHF.

This clonotype was seen only a few times. CDR3 nucleotide sequence: TGCAGCGTTGAAAAGACGGGGACCAATGAGCAGTTCTTC. Its protein is CSVEKTGTNEQFF. The genes are TRBV29-1 and TRBJ2-1; tentatively, D is TRBD1 or TRBD2 (5 bases each). Germline loops: CDR1 SQVTM, CDR2 ANQGSEA. V was shortened by 2 bases and J by 6 bases, with 11 bases between the two germline ends. The CDR3 consists of 13 residues.

Here the CDR3 reads CATAAANVLTF. DNA for the CDR3: TGTGCCACAGCGGCGGCCAACGTCCTGACTTTC. The J gene is TRBJ2-6, the V gene TRBV7-9, with D perhaps TRBD2 (5 bases). The CDR3 sequence is 11 residues long. The V gene lost 10 bases and the J gene lost 6 bases, with 7 bases spanning the gap. Germline V gives CDR1 SEHNR, CDR2 FQNEAQ (reference sequence).

The CDR3 protein is CASSRGTPNTGELFF. CDR3 DNA sequence: TGTGCCAGCAGTCGCGGGACTCCTAACACCGGGGAGCTGTTTTTT. The chain uses TRBV6-2 or TRBV6-3 and TRBJ2-2; possible D gene TRBD2, 6 bases. Between the trimmed V and J ends, which lost 5 bases and 2 bases, there was a span of 12 bases. The germline V gene encodes CDR1 MNHEY and CDR2 SVGEGT. This CDR3 is 15 amino acids long.

This clonotype was seen only a few times. The chain recombines TRBV7-9 with TRBJ2-5; TRBD2 aligns across 7 bases. CDR1 is SEHNR, CDR2 FQNEAQ, per germline (reference sequence). The CDR3 runs to 14 residues. After removal of 6 bases from V and 0 bases from J, the junction contained 4 bases not matched to a gene. The CDR3 DNA sequence: TGTGCCAGCAGACCCGGGGGGTACCAAGAGACCCAGTACTTC. Amino acids: CASRPGGYQETQYF.

This chain links TRBV7-2 with TRBJ2-7; D may be TRBD1 (5 bases). Deletions cut 5 bases from V and 2 bases from J, with 13 bases between. The germline V gene encodes CDR1 SGHTA and CDR2 FQGNSA. The CDR3 is 14 amino acids. The CDR3 coding sequence is TGTGCCAGCAGCCTCGGTGGGGCGCCCTACGAGCAGTACTTC. Its translation: CASSLGGAPYEQYF.

CDR3 protein: CASSQDYAEIPFVGSADIWEQYF. The CDR3 DNA sequence: TGCGCCAGCAGCCAAGATTACGCCGAGATTCCGTTTGTAGGGAGCGCGGATATTTGGGAGCAGTACTTC. The rearrangement links TRBV4-1 to TRBJ2-7; a weak D match, TRBD2 (5 bases). The CDR3 spans 23 residues. Deletions cut 0 bases from V and 7 bases from J, with 40 bases between. CDR1 is MGHRA, CDR2 YSYEKL, per germline.

The J gene is TRBJ2-3, the V gene TRBV20-1; tentatively, D is TRBD2 (5 bases). The ends were cut back, 5 bases at V and 3 bases at J, with 21 bases in the middle. Germline CDR1 is DFQATT and CDR2 is SNEGSKA (reference sequence). The CDR3 sequence is 16 residues long. The CDR3 DNA reads as TGCAGTGCTGTCTTAATAGAGGGTGTTACGACAGATACGCAGTATTTT. As protein: CSAVLIEGVTTDTQYF.

CDR3 loop: CATREDSPLYEQYF. CDR3 in DNA: TGTGCCACTAGGGAGGACAGCCCATTATACGAGCAGTACTTC. The chain is built from TRBV2 and TRBJ2-7; D may match TRBD1 or TRBD2 (6 bases each). Germline V lookup: CDR1 SNHLY, CDR2 FYNNEI. This CDR3 is built from 14 residues. The V gene lost 10 bases and the J gene lost 4 bases, with 20 bases spanning the gap.

This clonotype was found many times. This rearrangement joins TRBV7-2 to TRBJ2-2; tentative D call: TRBD2 (6 bases). This CDR3 contains 14 residues. Deletions cut 5 bases from V and 8 bases from J, with 15 bases between. The V gene's germline CDR1 is SGHTA and CDR2 FQGNSA. CDR3 coding DNA: TGTGCCAGCAGCCAGTTCCCGGGAGTTGGGGAGCTGTTTTTT. Its protein is CASSQFPGVGELFF.

This clonotype was found a few times. The V call is TRBV19, the J call TRBJ1-2; D is uncertain. The CDR3 extends over 13 amino acids. Germline V gives CDR1 LNHDA, CDR2 SQIVND (reference sequence). The V gene lost 3 bases and the J gene lost 3 bases, with 8 bases spanning the gap. The CDR3 DNA sequence: TGTGCCAGTAGTATTTCCATGGACTATGGCTACACCTTC. Protein sequence: CASSISMDYGYTF. Looking up the rest from reference TRBV19 and TRBJ1-2 gives the full variable domain: DGGITQSPKYLFRKEGQNVTLSCEQNLNHDAMYWYRQDPGQGLRLIYYSQIVNDFQKGDIAEGYSVSREKKESFPLTVTSAQKNPTAFYLCASSISMDYGYTFGSGTRLTVV.

The V call is TRBV4-1, the J call TRBJ2-1; perhaps TRBD2 as D (6 bases). Germline V lookup: CDR1 MGHRA, CDR2 YSYEKL. Between the trimmed V and J ends, which lost 6 bases and 1 base, there was a span of 13 bases. The CDR3 loop spans 15 amino acids. Here the CDR3 reads CASSFPGTSYNEQFF. As DNA, the CDR3 is TGCGCCAGCAGTTTCCCCGGGACTTCCTACAATGAGCAGTTCTTC.